This section outlines one TCR beta chain sequence together with its context. No antigen is known for it. These data originate in a study of T cell repertoires in cytomegalovirus infection. The CDR3 is 16 amino acids. V dropped 4 bases and J dropped 4; count of bases not matched to a gene: 6. Germline values: CDR1 SEHNR, CDR2 FQNEAQ (reference sequence). Each CDR3 protein gets one entry after TCRdb re-called the reads with MiXCR. Counted here are about 890,000 distinct CDR3 sequences, approximately 30% occurring once; the ten biggest clones make up around 15%. The study's findings and limits: Summed public TCR beta family frequency identified CMV carriers bearing the relevant HLA.

The material was cultured CD8+ T cells from PBMCs, obtained from culture after CMV antigen stimulation. The clonotype originates from a human donor in good health (CMV status not recorded). Some clones in this sample may be carry-over from other donors' samples. This chain joins TRBV7-9 and TRBJ2-1; 11 bases line up with TRBD1. The CDR3 is CASSSRGQGAYNEQFF. In DNA form, the CDR3 reads TGTGCCAGCAGCTCTCGTGGACAGGGGGCTTACAATGAGCAGTTCTTC.